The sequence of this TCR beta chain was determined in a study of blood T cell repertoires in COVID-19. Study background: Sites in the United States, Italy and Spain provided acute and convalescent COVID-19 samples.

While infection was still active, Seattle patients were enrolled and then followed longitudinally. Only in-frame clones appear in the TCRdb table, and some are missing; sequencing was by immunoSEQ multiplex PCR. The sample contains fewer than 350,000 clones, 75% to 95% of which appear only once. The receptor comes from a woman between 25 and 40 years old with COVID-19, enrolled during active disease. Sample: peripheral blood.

CDR3 bases: TGTGCCAGCGGCCGGGGGGCGCCTGGAAACACCATATATTTT. Translating gives CASGRGAPGNTIYF. The V and J genes are TRBV2 and TRBJ1-3, with TRBD1 as a possible D gene (6 bases). This CDR3 region has 14 residues. V was trimmed by 8 bases and J by 2 bases, leaving 13 bases between them. The germline gives CDR1 SNHLY, CDR2 FYNNEI.